These 20 T cell receptor beta chains were sequenced from one sample in a study of Tregs in tolerant kidney transplant recipients. The assay was immunoSEQ multiplex PCR, and TCRdb's table has in-frame clones only and misses some. The profile covers about 73,000 clones, with about 98% appearing a single time and about 0.61% taken by the ten largest. The material sequenced was CD4+ T cells from blood, taken before the transplant. The receptor source for this set is a human donor who received a combined kidney and bone marrow transplant.

The gene calls are TRBV6-4 and TRBJ1-1; a weak D match, TRBD1 (6 bases). This CDR3 is 17 amino acids long. Trimming cost V 7 bases and J 3 bases, with 24 bases left between them. Germline CDR1 MRHNA, CDR2 SNTAGT. CDR3 sequence: CASNRREQGKIHTEAFF. The CDR3 coding sequence is TGTGCCAGCAATCGAAGGGAACAGGGAAAAATTCACACTGAAGCTTTCTTT.

The gene calls are TRBV2 and TRBJ1-5; no definite D call. The V gene lost 4 bases and the J gene lost 2 bases, with 9 bases spanning the gap. The germline V gene encodes CDR1 SNHLY and CDR2 FYNNEI. CDR3 length equals 14 residues. DNA of the CDR3: TGTGCCAGCAGTGTTGGAGTCCGCAATCAGCCCCAGCATTTT. Residues: CASSVGVRNQPQHF.

This sequence joins TRBV9 and TRBJ1-1, with 8 bases fitting TRBD1. The CDR3 is 15 amino acids. Germline assignment: CDR1 SGDLS and CDR2 YYNGEE. Losses at the gene ends were 3 bases for V and 6 bases for J; bases not matched to a gene: 10. DNA for the CDR3: TGTGCCAGCAGCGGTCAGACAGGGGAGGATGCTGAAGCTTTCTTT. Protein product: CASSGQTGEDAEAFF.

The V gene is TRBV5-1, the J gene TRBJ1-4, with D perhaps TRBD1 (6 bases). Trimming removed 1 base at V and 2 bases at J, with 12 bases between. The CDR3 length is 16 residues. CDR1 SGHRS and CDR2 YFSETQ come from the germline V gene. The CDR3 here is CASSLNIGQTNEKLFF. CDR3 coding DNA: TGCGCCAGCAGCTTGAATATTGGACAGACTAATGAAAAACTGTTTTTT.

The chain links TRBV7-8 to TRBJ2-1; 10 nucleotides agree with TRBD2. The ends lost 2 bases at V and 4 bases at J; junction bases unmatched: 8. CDR1 is SGHVS, CDR2 FQNEAQ, per germline. CDR3 size: 17 residues. CDR3: CASSLRTSGRAYNEQFF. The CDR3 bases are TGTGCCAGCAGCTTAAGGACTAGCGGTAGAGCTTACAATGAGCAGTTCTTC. Full variable domain (outside the CDR3, taken from reference TRBV7-8 and TRBJ2-1): GAGVSQSPRYKVAKRGQDVALRCDPISGHVSLFWYQQALGQGPEFLTYFQNEAQLDKSGLPSDRFFAERPEGSVSTLKIQRTQQEDSAVYLCASSLRTSGRAYNEQFFGPGTRLTVL.

The J gene is TRBJ1-5, the V gene TRBV19; D possibly corresponds to TRBD1 (5 bases). Germline loops: CDR1 LNHDA, CDR2 SQIVND (reference sequence). CDR3 length: 15 residues. V lost 7 bases and J 4 bases, leaving 17 bases between the germline ends. In DNA form, the CDR3 reads TGTGCCAGTAATACCATGGGGGGAGGGAATCAGCCCCAGCATTTT. Amino acids: CASNTMGGGNQPQHF.

The chain carries TRBV5-1 and TRBJ2-7, with 7 bases fitting TRBD1. The CDR3 spans 14 residues. The germline CDR1 and CDR2 sequences are SGHRS and YFSETQ. J gave up 5 bases and V 0 bases, and 5 bases lay outside the gene matches. The CDR3: CASSLGQGPHEQYF. DNA for the CDR3: TGCGCCAGCAGCTTGGGACAGGGTCCCCACGAGCAGTACTTC.

The rearrangement joins TRBV7-8 to TRBJ1-4, with 10 bases identical to TRBD1. V lost 8 bases to trimming and J lost 6 bases; unmatched junction nucleotides: 6. CDR3 length equals 14 residues. Per germline, CDR1 SGHVS and CDR2 FQNEAQ. CDR3 bases: TGTGCCAGCGCCACGGGACAGGGGTATGAAAAACTGTTTTTT. This translates into CASATGQGYEKLFF.

The chain recombines TRBV29-1 with TRBJ2-1; possibly TRBD2 for D (5 bases). Trimming took 6 bases from V and 10 from J, leaving 16 bases between them. The CDR3 has 12 residues. Looked up from germline, CDR1 is SQVTM and CDR2 is ANQGSEA. This chain's CDR3 is CSVRPGVGEQFF. Written as DNA, the CDR3 is TGCAGCGTCCGCCCCGGGGTGGGCGAGCAGTTCTTC.

This chain links TRBV7-3 with TRBJ1-5, with unresolved D. This CDR3 contains 11 residues. Germline values: CDR1 SGHTA, CDR2 FQGTGA. Trimming took 1 base from V and 10 from J, leaving 5 bases between them. CDR3: CASSLNIPQHF. For the CDR3, the DNA is TGTGCCAGCAGCTTAAACATCCCCCAGCATTTT.

This chain uses TRBV4-3 with TRBJ2-6, with 7 bases matching TRBD1. V was clipped by 4 bases and J by 0 bases; unmatched bases: 9. This CDR3 has 18 amino acids. Looked up from germline, CDR1 is LGHNA and CDR2 is YSLEER. The CDR3 is CASSRLGGLLSGANVLTF. The CDR3 DNA sequence: TGCGCCAGCAGCCGTCTAGGGGGCCTCCTCTCTGGGGCCAACGTCCTGACTTTC.

V usage is TRBV7-3 and J usage is TRBJ2-7; D gene uncertain. CDR3 length: 14 amino acids. Germline-derived CDR1 and CDR2 are SGHTA and FQGTGA. Deletions cut 1 base from V and 3 bases from J, with 10 bases between. Here the CDR3 DNA reads TGTGCCAGCAGCTTAAATTCAGGAAGCTACGAGCAGTACTTC. Its protein is CASSLNSGSYEQYF.

The CDR3 is CASSAGLAGGLDTQYF. The CDR3 nucleotides read TGTGCCAGCAGCGCCGGCCTAGCGGGGGGGCTAGATACGCAGTATTTT. The rearrangement uses TRBV11-1 and TRBJ2-3; TRBD2 aligns across 12 bases. This CDR3 contains 16 residues. The V gene end was trimmed by 5 bases and the J gene end by 5 bases; junction bases not matched to a gene: 8. Per the germline V gene, CDR1 is SGHAT and CDR2 is FQDESV (reference sequence).

V and J are TRBV5-1 and TRBJ2-5, with 7 bases lining up with TRBD1. Germline V gene lookup returns CDR1 SGHRS and CDR2 YFSETQ. J lost 2 bases, V lost 2 bases, and 6 bases had no gene match. The CDR3 runs to 15 residues. The CDR3, as DNA: TGCGCCAGCAGCTTATCCGGGACAGCTCAAGAGACCCAGTACTTC. It codes for CASSLSGTAQETQYF. Full variable domain (rest looked up from reference TRBV5-1 and TRBJ2-5): KAGVTQTPRYLIKTRGQQVTLSCSPISGHRSVSWYQQTPGQGLQFLFEYFSETQRNKGNFPGRFSGRQFSNSRSEMNVSTLELGDSALYLCASSLSGTAQETQYFGPGTRLLVL.

The chain combines TRBV7-7 with TRBJ2-5; unclear D gene. Trimming left V 5 bases short and J 0 bases short, with 4 bases between. CDR3 length equals 12 residues. The germline V gene has CDR1 SSHAT and CDR2 FNYEAQ (reference sequence). The CDR3 nucleotides read TGTGCCAGCAGCCAGTACCAAGAGACCCAGTACTTC. This encodes CASSQYQETQYF.

The chain is built from TRBV7-2 and TRBJ1-5; 9 bases line up with TRBD1. V was pared by 2 bases and J by 5 bases, with 4 bases of the junction left unmatched. CDR1 is SGHTA, CDR2 FQGNSA, per germline. The CDR3 has 15 amino acids. The CDR3 bases are TGTGCCAGCAGCTTACCTGGGACAGGGTATCAGCCCCAGCATTTT. It encodes CASSLPGTGYQPQHF.

This chain links TRBV25-1 with TRBJ2-3; TRBD2 matches 7 bases. V trimming: 9 bases; J trimming: 6 bases; junction bases outside the gene matches: 15. The CDR3 consists of 15 residues. Germline V lookup: CDR1 MGHDK, CDR2 SYGVNS. The chain's CDR3 is CASGPGGSGSDTQYF. CDR3 sequence (DNA): TGTGCCAGTGGACCTGGCGGGAGTGGGTCCGATACGCAGTATTTT.

In this sample, this clone turned up once. The rearrangement links TRBV19 to TRBJ2-1; 8 nucleotides align to TRBD1. The germline gives CDR1 LNHDA, CDR2 SQIVND (reference sequence). The CDR3 loop spans 15 amino acids. The V gene end was trimmed by 3 bases and the J gene end by 4 bases; junction bases not matched to a gene: 5. The CDR3 DNA is TGTGCCAGTAGTATCCCGCAGGGGGCTTACAATGAGCAGTTCTTC. It yields the protein CASSIPQGAYNEQFF.

This clone was found once. The CDR3 region is CASSYAGSGNTIYF. Written as DNA, the CDR3 is TGTGCCAGCAGCTACGCAGGGTCTGGAAACACCATATATTTT. The chain is built from TRBV7-2 and TRBJ1-3; tentative D call: TRBD1 (5 bases). Germline V lookup: CDR1 SGHTA, CDR2 FQGNSA. Trimming took 4 bases from V and 1 from J, leaving 8 bases between them. CDR3 length equals 14 residues.

The V and J genes are TRBV5-1 and TRBJ2-1; 11 bases are a match to TRBD2. V trimming: 0 bases; J trimming: 7 bases; junction bases outside the gene matches: 3. The CDR3 loop spans 15 amino acids. The V gene's germline CDR1 is SGHRS and CDR2 YFSETQ. In DNA, the CDR3 is TGCGCCAGCAGCTTGGCTAGCGGGGGGAGGAATGAGCAGTTCTTC. It translates to CASSLASGGRNEQFF.